This entry concerns a single T cell receptor beta chain. Clones were sequenced by immunoSEQ multiplex PCR, and TCRdb holds only the in-frame ones, with some missing. The sample records around 60,000 clones, 92% being singletons. The sample comes from a study of technical replicates of blood from a handful of donors. This CDR3 region has 13 residues. The germline V gene encodes CDR1 SQVTM and CDR2 ANQGSEA. Between the trimmed V and J ends, which lost 6 bases and 1 base, there was a span of 12 bases. The V and J genes are TRBV29-1 and TRBJ1-1; D remains ambiguous. The sequence came from a human donor in good health. Some clones in this sample may be carry-over from other donors' samples. The sequenced sample was PBMCs. The CDR3 bases are TGCAGCGTCCTTCCCGGGGAGAACACTGAAGCTTTCTTT. Translating it yields CSVLPGENTEAFF.